Shown below are 17 T cell receptor beta chains from a single sample sequenced in a study of CD8 T cells in Susac syndrome. Random hexamers were used to reverse transcribe the RNA input (roughly 0.5 to 1 ug). TCRdb re-analysed the immunoSEQ multiplex PCR reads in MiXCR, keeping a single row per CDR3 protein. Among 400,000 or so distinct CDR3 sequences listed, 75% to 90% were seen once. Input material: CD8+ T cells from PBMCs. The receptors stem from a human donor with multiple sclerosis.

This clonotype turned up a few times. The V gene is TRBV6-5, the J gene TRBJ2-7; D not resolved. The CDR3 consists of 14 residues. Germline loops: CDR1 MNHEY, CDR2 SVGAGI. V was shortened by 5 bases and J by 2 bases, with 13 bases between the two germline ends. The CDR3 spells CASSVSDGTYEQYF. CDR3 sequence (DNA): TGTGCCAGCAGTGTGTCGGACGGAACCTACGAGCAGTACTTC.

The CDR3 nucleotides read TGTGCCAGCAGCGGGACAGGCCTCCCGGAGCAGTTCTTC. Translated: CASSGTGLPEQFF. The chain carries TRBV7-9 and TRBJ2-1; 8 positions agree with TRBD1. The CDR3 consists of 13 residues. Germline trimming cut 5 bases from V and 10 bases from J; bases unmatched to any gene: 7. The germline V gene encodes CDR1 SEHNR and CDR2 FQNEAQ (reference sequence).

The V gene is TRBV2, the J gene TRBJ1-1, with a tentative D call TRBD1 (5 bases). The germline gives CDR1 SNHLY, CDR2 FYNNEI. This CDR3 comprises 16 residues. The ends were cut back, 2 bases at V and 0 bases at J, with 13 bases in the middle. In DNA, the CDR3 is TGTGCCAGCAGTGAATGGCGTGGAGGGGTGAACACTGAAGCTTTCTTT. Protein sequence: CASSEWRGGVNTEAFF.

This sequence joins TRBV19 and TRBJ2-1, with TRBD2 as a possible D gene (5 bases). Germline lookup yields CDR1 LNHDA and CDR2 SQIVND (reference sequence). This CDR3 spans 13 amino acids. Trimming stripped 3 bases from V and 5 bases from J, with 8 bases between. The CDR3: CASSMGSHNEQFF. The CDR3 DNA reads TGTGCCAGTAGTATGGGGAGTCACAATGAGCAGTTCTTC.

The gene calls are TRBV27 and TRBJ1-1, with D maybe TRBD1 (5 bases). This CDR3 region has 16 residues. V was cut by 3 bases and J by 0 bases, with 14 bases left in between. Germline V lookup: CDR1 MNHEY, CDR2 SMNVEV (reference sequence). CDR3 nucleotide sequence: TGTGCCAGCAGTTTCTTGTCTGACAGCATGAACACTGAAGCTTTCTTT. Translated, it gives CASSFLSDSMNTEAFF.

The chain employs TRBV20-1 and TRBJ1-3; D is unclear. Germline V CDR1 and CDR2: DFQATT, SNEGSKA (reference sequence). This CDR3 spans 15 amino acids. V lost 3 bases and J 2 bases, leaving 14 bases between the germline ends. CDR3 in amino acids: CSASSVETPGNTIYF. In nucleotides, the CDR3 is TGCAGTGCTAGTTCGGTAGAGACTCCTGGAAACACCATATATTTT.

Concerning this clonotype itself: The germline gene is not matched at one end of the junction; a read error may be the cause. The V and J genes are TRBV3-1 and TRBJ2-3; TRBD2 is a possible D gene (5 bases). Looked up from germline, CDR1 is LGHDT and CDR2 is YNNKEL (reference sequence). The CDR3 runs to 14 residues. CDR3: CAGSHKLVPDTQYF. In DNA, the CDR3 is TGTGCCGGCAGCCATAAACTAGTGCCAGATACGCAGTATTTT.

The J gene is TRBJ2-1, the V gene TRBV14; TRBD2 agrees at 12 bases. Germline V lookup: CDR1 SGHDN, CDR2 FVKESK. V was clipped by 4 bases and J by 8 bases; unmatched bases: 6. CDR3 length equals 15 residues. CDR3 residues: CASSPGTSGWDEQFF. The DNA for the CDR3 is TGTGCCAGCAGCCCCGGGACTAGCGGGTGGGATGAGCAGTTCTTC. Full variable domain (remainder filled in from reference TRBV14 and TRBJ2-1): EAGVTQFPSHSVIEKGQTVTLRCDPISGHDNLYWYRRVMGKEIKFLLHFVKESKQDESGMPNNRFLAERTGGTYSTLKVQPAELEDSGVYFCASSPGTSGWDEQFFGPGTRLTVL.

The CDR3 region has the DNA TGTGCCAGCAGCCCGGGACGGACCGATGCGGGAGAATCCTACAATGAGCAGTTCTTC. Translated: CASSPGRTDAGESYNEQFF. The chain combines TRBV11-3 with TRBJ2-1, with TRBD2 matching over 7 bases. The ends lost 5 bases at V and 1 base at J; junction bases unmatched: 17. Germline CDR1 SGHNT, CDR2 YENEEA. The CDR3 contains 19 residues.

The CDR3 DNA follows: TGCGCCAGCAGCTTGTCTGGCGGGGAAGACTACGAGCAGTACTTC. Translated, it gives CASSLSGGEDYEQYF. The genes are TRBV5-1 and TRBJ2-7, with a weak D call TRBD2 (6 bases). The CDR3 spans 15 residues. The germline gives CDR1 SGHRS, CDR2 YFSETQ. V dropped 1 base and J dropped 3 bases, with 14 bases sitting between them.

There are a few counts of this clonotype. This chain joins TRBV28 and TRBJ2-7, with a tentative D call TRBD2 (6 bases). The CDR3 is 12 amino acids. The germline V gene encodes CDR1 MDHEN and CDR2 SYDVKM. Trimming took off 3 bases at V and 5 bases at J, with 8 bases between the two ends. The CDR3 region is CASSFGGDEQYF. Here the CDR3 DNA reads TGTGCCAGCAGTTTTGGCGGGGACGAGCAGTACTTC.

The J gene is TRBJ1-2, the V gene TRBV29-1, with D hard to call. The CDR3 runs to 12 residues. Germline lookup yields CDR1 SQVTM and CDR2 ANQGSEA. Trimming shortened V by 7 bases and J by 0 bases, and 9 bases separated the two germline ends. CDR3 in DNA: TGCAGCGGACAAGGAGCTAACTATGGCTACACCTTC. Its translation is CSGQGANYGYTF.

V is TRBV27 and J is TRBJ2-1; possibly TRBD1 for D (5 bases). The CDR3 spans 12 residues. With 6 bases removed from V and 12 bases from J, the gap between germline ends came to 15 bases. Per the germline V gene, CDR1 is MNHEY and CDR2 is SMNVEV (reference sequence). CDR3 protein: CASSQGVGWQFF. The CDR3 DNA is TGTGCCAGCAGCCAGGGCGTTGGATGGCAGTTCTTC.

This sequence joins TRBV10-3 and TRBJ2-2; TRBD2 matches 9 bases. With V trimmed by 6 bases and J by 6 bases, 11 bases remained unmatched. The CDR3 loop spans 16 amino acids. Germline V lookup: CDR1 ENHRY, CDR2 SYGVKD. CDR3 protein: CAIRGIAGEVPGELFF. The CDR3 nucleotides read TGTGCCATCAGGGGAATAGCGGGAGAAGTCCCCGGGGAGCTGTTTTTT.

The V call is TRBV6-5, the J call TRBJ2-5, with D perhaps TRBD1 (6 bases). Trimming shortened V by 5 bases and J by 2 bases, and 12 bases separated the two germline ends. The CDR3 runs to 14 residues. Germline assignment: CDR1 MNHEY and CDR2 SVGAGI. CDR3 sequence (DNA): TGTGCCAGCAGTACAGGGCTCGATCAAGAGACCCAGTACTTC. Protein sequence: CASSTGLDQETQYF.

The CDR3 loop is CASSLLAEIYNEQFF. The CDR3 coding sequence is TGTGCCAGCAGTTTACTAGCGGAGATCTACAATGAGCAGTTCTTC. The gene calls are TRBV27 and TRBJ2-1; 7 positions agree with TRBD2. Germline V gene data show CDR1 as MNHEY and CDR2 as SMNVEV (reference sequence). The CDR3 runs 15 residues. The ends lost 2 bases at V and 3 bases at J; junction bases unmatched: 4.

The chain is built from TRBV2 and TRBJ1-2; no definite D call. The germline V gene has CDR1 SNHLY and CDR2 FYNNEI. The CDR3 runs 13 residues. With 10 bases removed from V and 0 bases from J, the gap between germline ends came to 12 bases. The DNA for the CDR3 is TGTGCCAACCTAATTAAAGCTAACTATGGCTACACCTTC. Protein sequence: CANLIKANYGYTF.